This TCR beta chain is from a study of cytomegalovirus exposure and HLA in healthy donors (dated by TCRdb to about 2017). In terms of the full investigation: In an earlier analysis of 587 of the donors, around 290 Gb of sequence data and 95 million to 130 million unique TCR beta sequences from 180 million or so T cells were reported. Roughly 300 gigabases of sequencing data and 75 million to 85 million unique TCR sequences made up an early release that covered some 640 HLA-typed donors. Among the roughly 390 genotyped donors, about 83% belonged to the genetic ancestry cluster associated with self-reported Caucasian donors. The study was designed to test whether signatures of past pathogen exposure could be identified by cataloging public T cell receptors. Using immunosequencing, the study profiled T cell repertoires from 666 subjects and related those repertoires to cytomegalovirus serostatus. Along with the approximately 670-subject first cohort, a separate validation cohort of around 120 different subjects was used. To predict cytomegalovirus infection status, the study combined high-throughput TCR immunosequencing, statistical association of individual TCRs with disease status, and machine learning. In a later analysis, previously published TCR beta repertoires from 666 donors were re-analyzed and high-resolution HLA genotyping was added so that TCR occurrence patterns could be studied. The later analysis used no new phenotypic data to find candidate immune exposures, relying instead on TCR beta sequences and their occurrence across donors. An earlier analysis of approximately 630 of the donors applied high-throughput TCR beta sequencing to assess whether each TCR beta V gene segment acted as functional or pseudogenic. Alongside the repertoire data, information on donor age, sex, ethnicity and CMV serostatus was compiled. In a later genetic analysis, genome-wide SNP genotypes for about three fifths of the 666 donors were used, and that subset was treated as a discovery cohort. All discovery cohort repertoires had been generated on a single sequencing platform. HLA typing covered class I and class II loci at four-digit resolution. The number of typed donors differed by locus: about 620-630 for A, B, C, DRB1 and DQB1; approximately 530 for DQA1; around 580 for DPA1; and around 470 for DPB1. Because of strong linkage in the cohort, a few DR-DQ haplotypes were treated as single units for association and clustering. Across approximately 400 genotyped donors of the cohort, an average of roughly 250,000 unique TCR beta nucleotide sequences per donor were sequenced, and 15% to 20% of those sequences were non-productive.

The germline V end is reduced by 6 bases and the J end by 3 bases; junction bases left unmatched: 2. From a lookup of the germline V gene, CDR1 and CDR2 are SQVTM and ANQGSEA. Its CDR3 holds 14 amino acids, cysteine through phenylalanine. The entry retains the CDR3 DNA only, 42 bases that are in frame from base 1. The method was the immunoSEQ multiplex PCR assay. For the multiplex PCR, a mixture combining 60 forward primers for TCR Vbeta segments and 13 reverse primers for TCR Jbeta segments was used. A multiplex PCR assay on genomic DNA amplified the CDR3 region of rearranged TCR beta genes. The Illumina HiSeq System was used to sequence the amplified TCR beta libraries as 87-base-pair reads. On the authors' methods: In a later analysis, roughly 80 million unique TCR beta chains were counted across the 500 to 700 repertoires, and roughly 10 million of these chains were shared by at least two donors. A nearest-neighbor algorithm error-corrected the raw reads and collapsed the reads into unique sequences, merging closely related sequences to remove PCR and sequencing errors. V, D and J gene segments were assigned by aligning CDR3 sequences to IMGT reference sequences. Each retained sequence needed at least a six-nucleotide match to both a V gene segment and a J gene segment. Rearrangements were classified as productive when the CDR3 lacked stop codons and remained in frame with V and J, and all other rearrangements were classified as non-productive. Following IMGT convention, CDR3 was defined as the stretch from the second conserved V-encoded cysteine up to the conserved J-encoded phenylalanine. The earlier analysis of roughly 590 of the donors excluded sequences that lacked an unambiguous match to a single V gene segment. In an earlier analysis of about 590 of the donors, a V segment was called functional when productive rearrangements were above 56.7%, and segregating when the standard deviation between donors exceeded 5%. A statistical classification framework was built for diagnosing cytomegalovirus status from the catalog of TCR beta chain sequences. In a later analysis, TCR nucleotide sequences were compared against IMGT/GENE-DB human TR gene sequences so that V and J genes could be assigned. A later analysis assigned CDR3 sequences and most-parsimonious VDJ recombination scenarios with the TCRdist pipeline. A later analysis defined each TCR beta chain by its CDR3 amino acid sequence plus V-gene family, and excluded reads lacking a unique V-gene family. A later analysis removed 592 highly shared, low-generation-probability nucleotide sequences to deal with suspected cross-contamination and a sequencing artifact. In a later analysis, a clonal expansion index was calculated for each public chain from normalized within-repertoire ranks of inferred template counts. In a later analysis, generation probabilities were computed with a VDJ recombination model fitted to out-of-frame rearrangements, and the resulting probabilities were checked against IGoR. Hypergeometric tests were used in a later analysis to score TCR-TCR, TCR-HLA and TCR-CMV co-occurrence, with a repertoire-size bias correction applied to the TCR pairs. A later analysis estimated false discovery rates by permuting HLA or CMV assignments 20 times. In a later analysis, co-occurring TCRs were grouped using DBSCAN, with TCRdist sequence similarity added in when clustering inside HLA-allele-positive subsets. For co-occurrence clustering, repertoires with fewer than 30,000 or more than 120,000 public chains were excluded, along with roughly 5 repertoires with anomalous nucleotide sharing. Here the immuneACCESS table is served through TCRdb, limited to in-frame sequences with V and J called. Missing clones are a known gap in these copies; in checked studies unresolved V genes cover under half, and the rest lacks a known reason. That table supplies the V and J calls and clone size; D and trimming were determined from the DNA. In this sample the table shows under 300,000 clones, 86% of which occur a single time. The top ten clonotypes cover about 4% of the sample.

Beyond this particular receptor, the publication reports: In this cohort, only TCR beta chains were sequenced, and detectable features were limited by the absence of alpha or paired-chain data. At a false discovery rate of 0.05, a later analysis linked roughly 17,000 TCR beta sequences to specific HLA alleles. In vitro tests confirmed that a few of the cytomegalovirus-associated TCR beta chains recognize cytomegalovirus antigens. A later genetic analysis associated a missense DCLRE1C variant with V-gene and J-gene trimming of TCR beta chains, and an independent cohort replicated the association. In the study, roughly 160 TCR beta chains were listed as associated with cytomegalovirus. Because counts were too low, some 17 rarely observed V segments, including chromosome 9 orphons, were excluded from the earlier analysis of some 590 of the donors. Broadly in line with IMGT annotations, most TCR beta V segments showed up in productive rearrangements about 87% or about 30% of the time in an earlier analysis of around 600 of the donors. In a later analysis, TCR association rates were found to vary across HLA loci, with the most associated TCRs seen for DRB1 alleles and the fewest for HLA-C alleles. A cluster of highly shared sequence variants was judged likely to represent a technical artifact of the sequencing pipeline. CMV serostatus was the only immune exposure information available for the cohort. Compared with equally common non-associated chains, HLA-associated TCR beta chains in a later analysis were more clonally expanded and had lower generation probabilities. Because some donors lacked HLA typing at each locus, the association tests relied only on the typed subset. Compared with the approximately 600-donor mean, donors in an Asian-associated ancestry cluster had fewer N-insertions in productive TCRs, according to a later genetic analysis. In a later analysis, most CMV-associated TCR beta chains were found to appear HLA-restricted, with HLA associations seemingly driven largely by CMV exposure. The 87-base-pair reads could not distinguish some IMGT-functional V segments, including TRBV6-2 and TRBV6-3, so those segments were excluded. When HLA alleles, especially DR and DQ, strongly co-occurred, attributing TCR associations to individual alleles was difficult. Most TCR sequences were seen in very few donors, while some public TCRs were found in many individuals. Several of the top co-occurrence clusters appeared to be linked to parvovirus B19, influenza, CMV and Epstein-Barr virus, according to a later analysis. Linkage disequilibrium might explain the correlated functional status among segregating V segments, but an unknown experimental factor could not be ruled out. Cytomegalovirus status was reported to be diagnosed by the classifier with high specificity and sensitivity in both the original and validation cohorts. Presence/absence analyses assumed roughly uniform sequencing depth across donors, an assumption that may not hold. The authors suggested that the approach could potentially be extended to other disease states and immunological phenotypes. A further reported finding was that TCR beta sequences accurately predicted the HLA-A and HLA-B alleles for most subjects in the first cohort.

Concerning this clone itself: Its antigen is unknown. Base qualities are missing; no much larger clone stands one base away.

The cohort comprised approximately 700 healthy bone marrow donors. All cohort members were sampled while nominally healthy, although unrecorded immune exposures were likely present. The donor was CMV seropositive and belonged to the group of 250 to 300 seropositive cohort members. Each donor provided a peripheral blood sample, and peripheral blood mononuclear cells were used for TCR beta sequencing. Genomic DNA was extracted from the blood cell samples with the Qiagen DNeasy Blood Extraction Kit. The sequence derives from a man aged 40-55 years in good health and CMV-seropositive. Sequencing was carried out using PBMCs. The receptor chain draws on TRBV29-1 and TRBJ2-6, with 10 bases matching TRBD1. The encoded CDR3 is CSVTGGIGANVLTF. The sequenced DNA: TGCAGCGTGACAGGGGGCATTGGGGCCAACGTCCTGACTTTC.